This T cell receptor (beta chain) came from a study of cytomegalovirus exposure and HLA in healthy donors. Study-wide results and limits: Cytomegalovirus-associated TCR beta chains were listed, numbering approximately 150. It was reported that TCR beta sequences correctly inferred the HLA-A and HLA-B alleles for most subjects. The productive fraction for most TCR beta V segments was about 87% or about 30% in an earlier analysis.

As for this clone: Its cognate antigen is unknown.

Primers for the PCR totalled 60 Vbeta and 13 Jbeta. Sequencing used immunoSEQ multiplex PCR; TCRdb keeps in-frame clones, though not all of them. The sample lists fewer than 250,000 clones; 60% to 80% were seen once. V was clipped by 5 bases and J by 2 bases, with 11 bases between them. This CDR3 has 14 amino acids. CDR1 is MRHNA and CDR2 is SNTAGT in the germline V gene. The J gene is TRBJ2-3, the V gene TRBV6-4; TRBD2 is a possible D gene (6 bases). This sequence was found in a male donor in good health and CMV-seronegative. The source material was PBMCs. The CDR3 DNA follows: TGTGCCAGCAGTCGGGGGTCCTCCACAGATACGCAGTATTTT. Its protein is CASSRGSSTDTQYF.